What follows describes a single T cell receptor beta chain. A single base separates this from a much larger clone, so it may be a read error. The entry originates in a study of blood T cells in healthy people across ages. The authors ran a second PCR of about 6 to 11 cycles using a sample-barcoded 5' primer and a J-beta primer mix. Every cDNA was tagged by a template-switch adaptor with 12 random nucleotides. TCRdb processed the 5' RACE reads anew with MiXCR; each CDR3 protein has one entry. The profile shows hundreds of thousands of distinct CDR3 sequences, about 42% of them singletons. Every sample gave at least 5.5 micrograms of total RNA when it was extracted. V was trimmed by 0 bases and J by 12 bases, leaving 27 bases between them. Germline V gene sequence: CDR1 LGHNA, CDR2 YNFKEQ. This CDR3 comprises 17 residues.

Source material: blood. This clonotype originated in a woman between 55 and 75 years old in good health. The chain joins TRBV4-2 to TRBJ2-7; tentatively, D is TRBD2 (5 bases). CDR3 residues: CASSQDSRGRVGETLYF. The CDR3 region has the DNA TGTGCCAGCAGCCAAGATTCTCGAGGGAGAGTAGGAGAGACCCTGTACTTC.